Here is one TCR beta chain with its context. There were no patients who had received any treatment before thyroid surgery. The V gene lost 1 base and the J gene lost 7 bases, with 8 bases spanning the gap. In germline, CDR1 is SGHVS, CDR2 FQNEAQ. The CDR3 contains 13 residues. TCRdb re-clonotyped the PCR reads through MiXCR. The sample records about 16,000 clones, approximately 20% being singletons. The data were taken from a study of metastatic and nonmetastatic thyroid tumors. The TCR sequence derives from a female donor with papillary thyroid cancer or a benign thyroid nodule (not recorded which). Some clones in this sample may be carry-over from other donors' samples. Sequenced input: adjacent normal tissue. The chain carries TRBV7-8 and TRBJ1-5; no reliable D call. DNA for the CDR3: TGTGCCAGCAGCTTAGGTTTTGGACAGCCCCAGCATTTT. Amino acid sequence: CASSLGFGQPQHF.